Following are 31 T cell receptor beta chains from one sample sequenced in a study of response to subunit inactivated influenza vaccine. TCRdb re-called the RT-PCR reads through MiXCR, storing one row per CDR3 protein. The sample holds roughly 650,000 distinct CDR3 sequences, approximately 15% seen once. Material: PBMCs from blood, obtained about 12 days after vaccination. These receptors all come from a man aged 45 to 65 who received an inactivated influenza vaccine.

This rearrangement joins TRBV2 to TRBJ2-4; D call uncertain. Trimming pared 2 bases from V and 0 bases from J, leaving 17 bases between. This CDR3 is built from 18 residues. CDR1 and CDR2 (germline): SNHLY, FYNNEI. CDR3 coding DNA: TGTGCCAGCAGTGAATTTAGGGTCCTACCTACAGCCAAAAACATTCAGTACTTC. It is translated as CASSEFRVLPTAKNIQYF.

This clonotype occurred many times. V and J are TRBV11-2 and TRBJ2-3; possibly TRBD2 for D (6 bases). Germline loops: CDR1 SGHAT, CDR2 FQNNGV. With 5 bases removed from V and 2 bases from J, the gap between germline ends came to 17 bases. CDR3 length: 16 amino acids. The CDR3 protein is CASSPVRRGSTDTQYF. CDR3 nucleotides: TGTGCCAGCAGCCCCGTCCGGCGGGGATCCACAGATACGCAGTATTTT.

This clonotype showed up many times. V gene TRBV29-1 combines with J gene TRBJ2-5; tentative D call: TRBD1 (6 bases). The germline CDR1 and CDR2 sequences are SQVTM and ANQGSEA. V lost 3 bases, J lost 5 bases, and 10 bases lay in between. The length of the CDR3 is 12 residues. The CDR3: CSVDWGQETQYF. CDR3 coding DNA: TGCAGCGTTGACTGGGGGCAGGAGACCCAGTACTTC.

This chain links TRBV12-3 or TRBV12-4 with TRBJ1-2; no clear D. V was clipped by 1 base and J by 0 bases, with 12 bases between them. The CDR3 length is 16 residues. Here the CDR3 DNA reads TGTGCCAGCAGTTTAGATCGTGATACGGCTAACTATGGCTACACCTTC. It yields the protein CASSLDRDTANYGYTF.

Only a few counts were recorded for this clonotype. The chain employs TRBV5-1 and TRBJ2-7; maybe TRBD1 (5 bases). The ends were cut back, 2 bases at V and 3 bases at J, with 12 bases in the middle. Per the germline V gene, CDR1 is SGHRS and CDR2 is YFSETQ. The CDR3 has 14 residues. This CDR3 is CASSLVSDSYEQYF. CDR3 DNA sequence: TGCGCCAGCAGCTTAGTAAGCGACAGCTACGAGCAGTACTTC.

This clonotype was observed a handful of times. This rearrangement joins TRBV3-1 to TRBJ2-3, with 12 bases matching TRBD2. Germline trimming cut 1 base from V and 3 bases from J; bases unmatched to any gene: 11. Germline V gives CDR1 LGHDT, CDR2 YNNKEL (reference sequence). The CDR3 loop spans 19 amino acids. The CDR3 loop is CASSQVWPSGGALTDTQYF. CDR3 nucleotides: TGTGCCAGCAGCCAAGTCTGGCCTAGCGGGGGGGCCTTGACAGATACGCAGTATTTT.

The chain joins TRBV5-1 to TRBJ2-7; the match to TRBD2 covers 14 bases. The germline CDR1 and CDR2 sequences are SGHRS and YFSETQ. J gave up 4 bases and V 3 bases, and 3 bases lay outside the gene matches. The CDR3 consists of 15 residues. CDR3 amino acids: CASSSWTSGGYEQYF. CDR3 bases: TGCGCCAGCAGCTCCTGGACTAGCGGGGGGTACGAGCAGTACTTC.

This clonotype has a handful of counts. The chain carries TRBV7-2 and TRBJ2-1; D may be TRBD2 (6 bases). Trimming took off 0 bases at V and 9 bases at J, with 15 bases between the two ends. In germline, CDR1 is SGHTA, CDR2 FQGNSA. This CDR3 spans 15 amino acids. This chain's CDR3 is CASSLAGGINSEQFF. Written as DNA, the CDR3 is TGTGCCAGCAGCTTAGCGGGGGGAATAAACAGTGAGCAGTTCTTC.

V is TRBV4-3 and J is TRBJ2-1, with 8 bases aligning to TRBD2. J was trimmed by 0 bases and V by 2 bases; bases with no gene match: 3. This CDR3 spans 16 amino acids. Germline assignment: CDR1 LGHNA and CDR2 YSLEER. CDR3 residues: CASSQLSGSSYNEQFF. In DNA form, the CDR3 reads TGCGCCAGCAGCCAACTCAGCGGGAGCTCCTACAATGAGCAGTTCTTC.

This clonotype was seen more than once but under ten times. J is TRBJ2-7 and V is TRBV4-2; a weak D match, TRBD1 (5 bases). CDR1 is LGHNA, CDR2 YNFKEQ, per germline. This CDR3 is built from 14 residues. Trimming removed 2 bases at V and 3 bases at J, with 11 bases between. The CDR3 sequence: CASSQLPTDYEQYF. CDR3 nucleotides: TGTGCCAGCAGCCAATTACCGACAGACTACGAGCAGTACTTC.

The rearrangement uses TRBV18 and TRBJ2-1; 10 positions match TRBD2. V lost 3 bases, J lost 4 bases, and 6 bases stayed unmatched. Germline V gives CDR1 KGHSH, CDR2 LQKENI. The CDR3 extends over 16 amino acids. The CDR3 loop is CASSPWTSGGYNEQFF. The CDR3 DNA sequence: TGTGCCAGCTCACCCTGGACTAGCGGAGGATACAATGAGCAGTTCTTC.

The chain couples TRBV6-5 to TRBJ2-2; D gene unclear. V was cut by 4 bases and J by 0 bases, with 15 bases left in between. Germline CDR1 reads MNHEY; CDR2 reads SVGAGI. The CDR3 runs to 17 residues. This CDR3 is CASSLLRRGSNTGELFF. CDR3 sequence (DNA): TGTGCCAGCAGTTTACTTCGGAGAGGTTCGAACACCGGGGAGCTGTTTTTT.

This clonotype came up a few times. This chain links TRBV11-2 with TRBJ2-2; 11 bases line up with TRBD2. V shed 0 bases and J 4 bases; nucleotides not matched to a gene: 13. The length of the CDR3 is 20 residues. The V gene's germline CDR1 is SGHAT and CDR2 FQNNGV. The DNA for the CDR3 is TGTGCCAGCAGCTTAGAGGGTCGTAGCGGGAGGGCCCTGGGCACCGGGGAGCTGTTTTTT. Amino acid sequence: CASSLEGRSGRALGTGELFF.

This clonotype was recorded a few times. The rearrangement joins TRBV15 to TRBJ1-5; D remains ambiguous. From germline, CDR1 is LNHNV and CDR2 YYDKDF (reference sequence). Trimming stripped 5 bases from V and 6 bases from J, with 14 bases between. The CDR3 is 14 amino acids. The chain's CDR3 is CATSDQWARQPQHF. The CDR3 nucleotides read TGTGCCACCAGCGACCAATGGGCTCGTCAGCCCCAGCATTTT. The full variable domain, its missing parts supplied by reference TRBV15 and TRBJ1-5, is DAMVIQNPRYQVTQFGKPVTLSCSQTLNHNVMYWYQQKSSQAPKLLFHYYDKDFNNEADTPDNFQSRRPNTSFCFLDIRSPGLGDTAMYLCATSDQWARQPQHFGDGTRLSIL.

The rearrangement uses TRBV2 and TRBJ2-3, with TRBD1 matching 10 bases. Germline values: CDR1 SNHLY, CDR2 FYNNEI. J lost 7 bases, V lost 5 bases, and 6 bases had no gene match. There are 14 residues in the CDR3. CDR3 nucleotide sequence: TGTGCCAGCAGTCCCGGGACAGGGGTAAATACGCAGTATTTT. Amino acid sequence: CASSPGTGVNTQYF.

The chain has TRBV7-2 and TRBJ2-7, with 11 bases lining up with TRBD2. The germline CDR1 and CDR2 sequences are SGHTA and FQGNSA. The CDR3 runs to 16 residues. Trimming cost V 6 bases and J 0 bases; bases outside gene matches: 7. The CDR3: CASRPGGTSGSYEQYF. CDR3 DNA sequence: TGTGCCAGCAGGCCCGGAGGGACTAGCGGCTCCTACGAGCAGTACTTC.

The chain links TRBV2 to TRBJ2-5; TRBD1 aligns across 9 bases. This CDR3 has 14 residues. Germline V lookup: CDR1 SNHLY, CDR2 FYNNEI. Losses at the gene ends were 10 bases for V and 3 bases for J; bases not matched to a gene: 9. The CDR3 DNA follows: TGTGCCATCCTCGTGGGACAGGGTGAAGAGACCCAGTACTTC. Its translation is CAILVGQGEETQYF.

As DNA, the CDR3 is TGCAGTGCTAGCCGACAGGGGTTGGAGCAGTTCTTC. Translation: CSASRQGLEQFF. The V gene is TRBV20-1, the J gene TRBJ2-1; 8 bases agree with TRBD1. The CDR3 has 12 amino acids. The J segment lost 10 bases and the V segment lost 3 bases, leaving 5 bases of the junction unmatched. Germline V gene lookup returns CDR1 DFQATT and CDR2 SNEGSKA (reference sequence).

This clonotype has only a few counts. The chain combines TRBV15 with TRBJ2-5; D might be TRBD2 (6 bases). Per germline, CDR1 LNHNV and CDR2 YYDKDF (reference sequence). CDR3 size: 16 residues. V was clipped by 0 bases and J by 5 bases, with 16 bases between them. CDR3 protein: CATSRDFVLAWETQYF. The CDR3 bases are TGTGCCACCAGCAGAGATTTTGTGCTAGCGTGGGAGACCCAGTACTTC. Supplemented by reference TRBV15 and TRBJ2-5, the full variable domain reads DAMVIQNPRYQVTQFGKPVTLSCSQTLNHNVMYWYQQKSSQAPKLLFHYYDKDFNNEADTPDNFQSRRPNTSFCFLDIRSPGLGDTAMYLCATSRDFVLAWETQYFGPGTRLLVL.

This clonotype was observed a handful of times. The V call is TRBV20-1, the J call TRBJ2-7; D remains ambiguous. This CDR3 is built from 14 residues. Trimming removed 0 bases from V and 0 bases from J, with 9 bases in between. Looked up from germline, CDR1 is DFQATT and CDR2 is SNEGSKA (reference sequence). For the CDR3, the DNA is TGCAGTGCTAGAGATCGCAGGAGCTCCTACGAGCAGTACTTC. Encoded protein: CSARDRRSSYEQYF.

This clonotype was observed a handful of times. CDR3 DNA sequence: TGTGCCAGCAGTCCCCTCGGTGAAAAACTGTTTTTT. This codes for CASSPLGEKLFF. This chain joins TRBV12-3 or TRBV12-4 and TRBJ1-4; D not resolved. The CDR3 is made up of 12 amino acids. V was cut by 5 bases and J by 7 bases, with 8 bases left in between.

V gene TRBV27 combines with J gene TRBJ1-2; a possible D gene is TRBD1 (5 bases). This CDR3 spans 13 amino acids. The V gene's germline CDR1 is MNHEY and CDR2 SMNVEV (reference sequence). V shed 3 bases and J shed 8 bases, with 13 bases lying between them. This CDR3 is CASSFRWDAGYTF. Written as DNA, the CDR3 is TGTGCCAGCAGTTTTAGATGGGACGCGGGCTACACCTTC.

This clonotype has a count of ten or more. The genes are TRBV14 and TRBJ2-2, with D hard to call. The CDR3 extends over 16 amino acids. Germline-derived CDR1 and CDR2 are SGHDN and FVKESK. Deletions cut 1 base from V and 7 bases from J, with 16 bases between. CDR3 DNA: TGTGCCAGCAGCCAAGGTGCGACGCGCGCATACGGGGAGCTGTTTTTT. As protein: CASSQGATRAYGELFF.

The sample holds a few counts of this clonotype. This CDR3 is CSAPEVGGRSATEAFF. CDR3 coding DNA: TGCAGTGCTCCCGAGGTCGGCGGCCGGTCGGCCACTGAAGCTTTCTTT. V usage is TRBV20-1 and J usage is TRBJ1-1; D uncertain. Trimming pared 5 bases from V and 4 bases from J, leaving 23 bases between. Germline lookup yields CDR1 DFQATT and CDR2 SNEGSKA (reference sequence). The CDR3 extends over 16 amino acids.

V usage is TRBV12-3 or TRBV12-4 and J usage is TRBJ2-1; 14 positions match TRBD2. Germline trimming cut 3 bases from V and 9 bases from J; bases unmatched to any gene: 7. This CDR3 has 16 amino acids. The CDR3 coding sequence is TGTGCCAGCAGTTTTCCGGGACTAGCGGGAGCAAGTGAGCAGTTCTTC. It is translated as CASSFPGLAGASEQFF.

This clonotype appeared a few times. This rearrangement joins TRBV6-1 to TRBJ1-2; 12 bases agree with TRBD1. The CDR3 spans 15 residues. Germline V gene sequence: CDR1 MNHNS, CDR2 SASEGT. The junction had 8 bases not matched to a gene; V was cut back by 6 bases and J by 6 bases. The CDR3 DNA follows: TGTGCCAGCAGCGAGAGGGACAGGGGGCTGCATGGCTACACCTTC. Translated: CASSERDRGLHGYTF.

This clonotype was found a few times. CDR3 region: CASSQVHTTGRSSYEQYF. CDR3 in DNA: TGTGCCAGCAGCCAAGTGCATACGACAGGGAGGAGCTCCTACGAGCAGTACTTC. This chain joins TRBV3-1 and TRBJ2-7, with D possibly being TRBD1 (7 bases). The CDR3 consists of 18 residues. Germline CDR1 and CDR2: LGHDT and YNNKEL (reference sequence). V gave up 1 base and J gave up 0 bases, with 19 bases separating them.

There are many counts of this clonotype. The chain couples TRBV4-3 to TRBJ2-6, with 12 bases matching TRBD1. Trimming at V came to 0 bases and at J to 1 base, leaving 4 bases not matched to a gene. Germline V gene data show CDR1 as LGHNA and CDR2 as YSLEER. The CDR3 has 19 amino acids. Here the CDR3 DNA reads TGCGCCAGCAGCCAAGAACCGGGACAGGGGGCGTCTGGGGCCAACGTCCTGACTTTC. It translates to CASSQEPGQGASGANVLTF.

The gene calls are TRBV20-1 and TRBJ2-7; D unresolved. Germline CDR1 is DFQATT and CDR2 is SNEGSKA (reference sequence). V dropped 3 bases and J dropped 3 bases, with 12 bases sitting between them. This CDR3 is 13 amino acids long. The DNA for the CDR3 is TGCAGTGCTAGGGAGCGACAAATCTACGAGCAGTACTTC. This encodes CSARERQIYEQYF.

This clonotype has only one observation. The rearrangement links TRBV7-9 to TRBJ2-5; 8 bases align to TRBD1. From germline, CDR1 is SEHNR and CDR2 FQNEAQ (reference sequence). J gave up 5 bases and V 5 bases, and 7 bases lay outside the gene matches. The CDR3 sequence is 14 residues long. CDR3 loop: CASSRRDRRETQYF. CDR3 in DNA: TGTGCCAGCAGCCGTCGGGACAGGAGGGAGACCCAGTACTTC. The full variable domain, rest sourced from reference TRBV7-9 and TRBJ2-5, is DTGVSQNPRHKITKRGQNVTFRCDPISEHNRLYWYRQTLGQGPEFLTYFQNEAQLEKSRLLSDRFSAERPKGSFSTLEIQRTEQGDSAMYLCASSRRDRRETQYFGPGTRLLVL.

The table lists this clonotype with a few counts. The chain is built from TRBV7-6 and TRBJ2-1; D is perhaps TRBD1 (6 bases). The V gene's germline CDR1 is SGHVS and CDR2 FNYEAQ. The CDR3 loop spans 15 amino acids. Between the trimmed V and J ends, which lost 1 base and 1 base, there was a span of 8 bases. The CDR3 here is CASSLDRESYNEQFF. CDR3 bases: TGTGCCAGCAGCTTAGACAGGGAATCCTACAATGAGCAGTTCTTC.